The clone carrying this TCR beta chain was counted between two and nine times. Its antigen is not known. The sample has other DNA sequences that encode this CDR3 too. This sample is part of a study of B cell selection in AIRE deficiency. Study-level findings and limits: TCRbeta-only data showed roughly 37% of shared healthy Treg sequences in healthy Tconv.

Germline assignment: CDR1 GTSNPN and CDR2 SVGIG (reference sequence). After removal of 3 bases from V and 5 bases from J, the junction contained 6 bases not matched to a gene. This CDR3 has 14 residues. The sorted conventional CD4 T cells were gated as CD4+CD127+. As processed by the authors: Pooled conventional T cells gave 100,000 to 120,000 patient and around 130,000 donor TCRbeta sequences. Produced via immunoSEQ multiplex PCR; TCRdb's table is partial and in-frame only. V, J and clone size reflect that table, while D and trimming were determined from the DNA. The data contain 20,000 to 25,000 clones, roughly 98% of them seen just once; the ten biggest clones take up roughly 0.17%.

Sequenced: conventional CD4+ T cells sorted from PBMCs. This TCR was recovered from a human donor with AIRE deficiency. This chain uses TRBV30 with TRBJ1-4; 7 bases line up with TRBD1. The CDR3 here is CAWSLTGLNEKLFF. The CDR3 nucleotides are TGTGCCTGGAGCCTGACAGGGCTGAATGAAAAACTGTTTTTT.